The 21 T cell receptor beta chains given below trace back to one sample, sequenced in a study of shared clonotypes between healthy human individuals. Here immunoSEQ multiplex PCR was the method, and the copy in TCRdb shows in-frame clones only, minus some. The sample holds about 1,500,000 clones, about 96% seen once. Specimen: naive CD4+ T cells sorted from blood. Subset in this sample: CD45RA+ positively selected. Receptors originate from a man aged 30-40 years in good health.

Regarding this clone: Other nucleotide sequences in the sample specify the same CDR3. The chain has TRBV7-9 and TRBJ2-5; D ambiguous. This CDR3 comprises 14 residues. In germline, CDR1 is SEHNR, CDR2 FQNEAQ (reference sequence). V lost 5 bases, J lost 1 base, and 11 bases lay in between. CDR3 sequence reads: CASSPRTGQETQYF. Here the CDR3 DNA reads TGTGCCAGCAGCCCCCGGACGGGCCAAGAGACCCAGTACTTC.

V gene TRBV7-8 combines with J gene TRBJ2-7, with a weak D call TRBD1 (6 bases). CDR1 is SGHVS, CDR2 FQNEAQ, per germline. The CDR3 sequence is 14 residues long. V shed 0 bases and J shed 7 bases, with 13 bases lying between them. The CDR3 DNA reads TGTGCCAGCAGCTTAGCGGCAGGGGTCAGGGAGCAGTACTTC. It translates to CASSLAAGVREQYF.

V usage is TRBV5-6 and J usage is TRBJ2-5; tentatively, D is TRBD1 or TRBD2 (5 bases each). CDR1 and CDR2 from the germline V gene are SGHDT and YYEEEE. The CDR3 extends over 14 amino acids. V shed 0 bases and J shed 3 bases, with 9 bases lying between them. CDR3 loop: CASSLGGTEETQYF. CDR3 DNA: TGTGCCAGCAGCTTGGGGGGGACGGAAGAGACCCAGTACTTC.

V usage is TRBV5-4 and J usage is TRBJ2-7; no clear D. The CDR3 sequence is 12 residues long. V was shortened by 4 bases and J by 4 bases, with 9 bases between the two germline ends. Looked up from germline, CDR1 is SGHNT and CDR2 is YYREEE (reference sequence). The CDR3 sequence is CASSIDTYEQYF. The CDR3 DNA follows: TGTGCCAGCAGCATTGACACATACGAGCAGTACTTC. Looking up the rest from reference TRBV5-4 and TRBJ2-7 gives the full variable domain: ETGVTQSPTHLIKTRGQQVTLRCSSQSGHNTVSWYQQALGQGPQFIFQYYREEENGRGNFPPRFSGLQFPNYSSELNVNALELDDSALYLCASSIDTYEQYFGPGTRLTVT.

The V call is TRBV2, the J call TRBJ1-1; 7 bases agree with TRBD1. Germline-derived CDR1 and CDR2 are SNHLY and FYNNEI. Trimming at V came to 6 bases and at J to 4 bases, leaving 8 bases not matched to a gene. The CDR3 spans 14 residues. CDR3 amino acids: CASSARQGVTEAFF. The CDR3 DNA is TGTGCCAGCAGCGCCAGACAGGGTGTCACTGAAGCTTTCTTT.

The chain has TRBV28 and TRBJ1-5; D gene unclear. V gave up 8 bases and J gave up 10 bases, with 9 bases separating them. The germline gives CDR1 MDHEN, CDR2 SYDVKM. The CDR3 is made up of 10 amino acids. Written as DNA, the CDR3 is TGTGCCAGCGGCCGGAGTCCCCAGCATTTT. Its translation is CASGRSPQHF.

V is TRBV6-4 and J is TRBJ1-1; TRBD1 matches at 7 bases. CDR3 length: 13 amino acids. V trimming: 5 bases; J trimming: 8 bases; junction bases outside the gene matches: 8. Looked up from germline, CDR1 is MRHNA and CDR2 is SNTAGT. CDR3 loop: CASSLQWDSEAFF. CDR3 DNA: TGTGCCAGCAGTCTCCAATGGGACAGCGAAGCTTTCTTT.

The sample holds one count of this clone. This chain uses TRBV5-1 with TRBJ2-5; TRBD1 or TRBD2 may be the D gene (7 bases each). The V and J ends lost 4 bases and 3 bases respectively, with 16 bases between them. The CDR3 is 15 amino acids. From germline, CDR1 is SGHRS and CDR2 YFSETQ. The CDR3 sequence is CASSPTTGREETQYF. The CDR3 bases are TGCGCCAGCAGCCCGACGACAGGGAGGGAAGAGACCCAGTACTTC.

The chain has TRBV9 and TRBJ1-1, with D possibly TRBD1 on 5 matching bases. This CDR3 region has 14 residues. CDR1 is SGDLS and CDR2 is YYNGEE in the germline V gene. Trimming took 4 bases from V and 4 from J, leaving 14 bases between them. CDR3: CASSPTPGGTEAFF. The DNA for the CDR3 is TGTGCCAGCAGCCCCACCCCCGGGGGCACTGAAGCTTTCTTT.

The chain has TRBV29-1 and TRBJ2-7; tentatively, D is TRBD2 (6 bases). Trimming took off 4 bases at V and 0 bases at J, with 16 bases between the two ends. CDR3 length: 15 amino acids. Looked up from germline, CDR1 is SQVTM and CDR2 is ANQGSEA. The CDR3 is CSVGEAGLPSYEQYF. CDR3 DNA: TGCAGCGTTGGCGAAGCGGGCCTTCCCTCCTACGAGCAGTACTTC.

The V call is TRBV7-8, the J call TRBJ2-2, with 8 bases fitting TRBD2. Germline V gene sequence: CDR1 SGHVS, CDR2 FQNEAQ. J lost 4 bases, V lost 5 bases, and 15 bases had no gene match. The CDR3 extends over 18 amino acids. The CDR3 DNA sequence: TGTGCCAGCAGCCCCCGGGGGGGACAACACCTACCCACCGGGGAGCTGTTTTTT. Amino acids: CASSPRGGQHLPTGELFF.

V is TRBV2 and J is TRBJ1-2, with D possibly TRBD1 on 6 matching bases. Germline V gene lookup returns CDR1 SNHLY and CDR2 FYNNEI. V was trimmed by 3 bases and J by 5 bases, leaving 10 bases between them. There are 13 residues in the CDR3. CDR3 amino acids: CASSDRGKYGYTF. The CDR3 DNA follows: TGTGCCAGCAGTGATAGGGGGAAATATGGCTACACCTTC. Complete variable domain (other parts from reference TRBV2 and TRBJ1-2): EPEVTQTPSHQVTQMGQEVILRCVPISNHLYFYWYRQILGQKVEFLVSFYNNEISEKSEIFDDQFSVERPDGSNFTLKIRSTKLEDSAMYFCASSDRGKYGYTFGSGTRLTVV.

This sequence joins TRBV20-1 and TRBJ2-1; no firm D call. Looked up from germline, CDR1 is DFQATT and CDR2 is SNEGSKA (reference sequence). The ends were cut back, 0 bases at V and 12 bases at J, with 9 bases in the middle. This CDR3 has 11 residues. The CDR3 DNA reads TGCAGTGCTAGAGATCGCGGCTGGCAGTTCTTC. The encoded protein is CSARDRGWQFF.

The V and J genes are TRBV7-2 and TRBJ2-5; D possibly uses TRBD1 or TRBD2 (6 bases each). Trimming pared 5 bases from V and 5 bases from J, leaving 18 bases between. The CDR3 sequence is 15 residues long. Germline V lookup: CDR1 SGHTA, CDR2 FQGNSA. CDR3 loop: CASSPEGGLAETQYF. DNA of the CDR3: TGTGCCAGCAGCCCCGAGGGGGGACTCGCGGAGACCCAGTACTTC.

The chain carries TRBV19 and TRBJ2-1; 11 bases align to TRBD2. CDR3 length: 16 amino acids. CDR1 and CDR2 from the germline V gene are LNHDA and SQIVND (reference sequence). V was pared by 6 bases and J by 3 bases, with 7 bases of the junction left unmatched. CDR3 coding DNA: TGTGCCAGTAGCATCTTAGCGGGAGGGTACTACAATGAGCAGTTCTTC. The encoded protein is CASSILAGGYYNEQFF.

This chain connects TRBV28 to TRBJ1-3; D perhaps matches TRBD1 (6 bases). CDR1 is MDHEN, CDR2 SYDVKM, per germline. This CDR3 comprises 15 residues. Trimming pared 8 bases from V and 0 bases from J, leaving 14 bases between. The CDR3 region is CASGDRLNSGNTIYF. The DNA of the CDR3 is TGTGCCAGCGGTGACAGGCTTAACTCTGGAAACACCATATATTTT.

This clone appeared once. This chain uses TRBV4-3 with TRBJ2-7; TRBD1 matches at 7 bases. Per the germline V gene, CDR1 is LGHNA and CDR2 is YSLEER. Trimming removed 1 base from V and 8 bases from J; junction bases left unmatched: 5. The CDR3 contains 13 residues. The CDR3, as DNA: TGCGCCAGCAGCCAAGGAAAGGGGGCCCAGCAGTACTTC. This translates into CASSQGKGAQQYF.

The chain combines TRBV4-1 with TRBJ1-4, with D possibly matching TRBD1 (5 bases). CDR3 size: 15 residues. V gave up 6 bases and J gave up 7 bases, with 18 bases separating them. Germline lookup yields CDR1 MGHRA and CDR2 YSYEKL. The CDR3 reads CASRKKGPLGEKLFF. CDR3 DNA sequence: TGCGCCAGCAGGAAGAAGGGGCCTCTGGGTGAAAAACTGTTTTTT.

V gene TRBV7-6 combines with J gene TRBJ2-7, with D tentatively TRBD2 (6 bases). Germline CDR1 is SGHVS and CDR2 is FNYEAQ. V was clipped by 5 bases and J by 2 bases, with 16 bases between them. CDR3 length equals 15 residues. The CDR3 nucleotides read TGTGCCAGCAGCCCGTACACGGGACTCACCTACGAGCAGTACTTC. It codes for CASSPYTGLTYEQYF.

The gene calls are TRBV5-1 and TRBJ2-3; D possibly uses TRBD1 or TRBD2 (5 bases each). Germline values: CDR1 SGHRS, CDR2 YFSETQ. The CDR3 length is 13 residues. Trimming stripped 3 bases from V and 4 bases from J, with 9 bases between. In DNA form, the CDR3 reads TGCGCCAGCAGCTGGATGGGGGCAGATACGCAGTATTTT. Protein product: CASSWMGADTQYF.

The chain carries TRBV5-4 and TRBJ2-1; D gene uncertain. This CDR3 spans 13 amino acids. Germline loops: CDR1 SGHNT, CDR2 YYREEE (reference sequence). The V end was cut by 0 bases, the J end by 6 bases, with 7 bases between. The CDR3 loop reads CASSLAVTNEQFF. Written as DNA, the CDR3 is TGTGCCAGCAGCTTGGCTGTAACCAATGAGCAGTTCTTC.